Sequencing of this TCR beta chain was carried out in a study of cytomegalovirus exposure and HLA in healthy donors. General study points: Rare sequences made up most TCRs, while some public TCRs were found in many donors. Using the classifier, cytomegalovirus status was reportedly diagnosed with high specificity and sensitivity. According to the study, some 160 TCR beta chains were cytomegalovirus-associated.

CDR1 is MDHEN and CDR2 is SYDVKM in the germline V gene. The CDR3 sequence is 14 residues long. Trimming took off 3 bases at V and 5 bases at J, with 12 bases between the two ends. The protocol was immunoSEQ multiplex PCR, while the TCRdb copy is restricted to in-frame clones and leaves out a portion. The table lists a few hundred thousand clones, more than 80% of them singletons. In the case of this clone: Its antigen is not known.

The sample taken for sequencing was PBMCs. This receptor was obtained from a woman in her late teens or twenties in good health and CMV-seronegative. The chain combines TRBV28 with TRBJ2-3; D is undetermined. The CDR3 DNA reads TGTGCCAGCAGTTTCGATTGGGCGAGAGATACGCAGTATTTT. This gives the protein CASSFDWARDTQYF.